This passage covers 30 T cell receptor beta chains from one sample sequenced in a study of CD8 T cells in ankylosing spondylitis. TCRdb analysed the 5' RACE reads with MiXCR anew, one entry per CDR3 protein. This sample has 150,000 or so distinct CDR3 sequences; 15% to 20% occur once, and the top ten carry roughly 8%. Specimen: blood, either unsorted or a sorted T cell fraction (not recorded which). Receptors were obtained from a male donor with ankylosing spondylitis or in good health (not recorded which).

Notes on this clonotype: This may stem from a read error, because a much larger clone lies one nucleotide away. The chain combines TRBV6-1 with TRBJ1-1; 10 bases fit TRBD1. CDR3 length: 15 amino acids. Per the germline V gene, CDR1 is MNHNS and CDR2 is SASEGT. For the CDR3, the DNA is TGTGCCACCAAGAGGGACAGGGGTGTGAACACTGGAGCTTTCTTT. Its protein is CATKRDRGVNTGAFF.

In its sample, this clonotype was seen many times. The V and J genes are TRBV3-1 and TRBJ1-1; a possible D gene is TRBD1 (5 bases). This CDR3 comprises 13 residues. Trimming pared 4 bases from V and 3 bases from J, leaving 9 bases between. The germline gives CDR1 LGHDT, CDR2 YNNKEL (reference sequence). CDR3 region: CASSRRGDTEAFF. DNA for the CDR3: TGTGCCAGCAGCCGGAGGGGTGACACTGAAGCTTTCTTT.

This clonotype was found many times. The J gene is TRBJ1-1, the V gene TRBV20-1; D unresolved. The CDR3 loop spans 13 amino acids. Deletions cut 4 bases from V and 0 bases from J, with 9 bases between. CDR1 is DFQATT, CDR2 SNEGSKA, per germline (reference sequence). CDR3 sequence reads: CSATDFLNTEAFF. CDR3 nucleotides: TGCAGTGCTACGGACTTCCTGAACACTGAAGCTTTCTTT.

V and J are TRBV7-2 and TRBJ2-1, with 7 nucleotides matching TRBD2. Per the germline V gene, CDR1 is SGHTA and CDR2 is FQGNSA. The CDR3 covers 15 residues. The ends lost 2 bases at V and 0 bases at J; junction bases unmatched: 1. In nucleotides, the CDR3 is TGTGCCAGCAGCTTACTAGCGGCCTCCTACAATGAGCAGTTCTTC. Residues: CASSLLAASYNEQFF.

In its sample, this clonotype was seen many times. The V gene is TRBV12-3 or TRBV12-4, the J gene TRBJ1-3, with no clear D. This CDR3 region has 14 residues. The V and J ends lost 1 base and 4 bases respectively, with 8 bases between them. The CDR3 region has the DNA TGTGCCAGCAGTTTAGGAGCCCTCGGAAACACCATATATTTT. Protein: CASSLGALGNTIYF.

This clonotype has at least ten counts. The chain is built from TRBV28 and TRBJ2-1; TRBD2 matches at 8 bases. The CDR3 length is 15 residues. Trimming at V came to 5 bases and at J to 7 bases, leaving 10 bases not matched to a gene. CDR1 and CDR2 from the germline V gene are MDHEN and SYDVKM. CDR3 nucleotides: TGTGCCAGCAGTCCCGGGACTAGTCGAACAAATGAGCAGTTCTTC. It codes for CASSPGTSRTNEQFF.

The table lists this clonotype with a few counts. V and J are TRBV29-1 and TRBJ2-7; unclear D gene. The CDR3 length is 12 residues. Germline V gene lookup returns CDR1 SQVTM and CDR2 ANQGSEA. Trimming stripped 4 bases from V and 1 base from J, with 8 bases between. The CDR3: CSVVAESYEQYF. Written as DNA, the CDR3 is TGCAGCGTTGTGGCTGAGTCCTACGAGCAGTACTTC.

This clonotype was counted many times. The V gene is TRBV24-1, the J gene TRBJ2-3; maybe TRBD1 (5 bases). Germline values: CDR1 KGHDR, CDR2 SFDVKD. The CDR3 is 13 amino acids. The V gene lost 4 bases and the J gene lost 5 bases, with 9 bases spanning the gap. CDR3 in DNA: TGTGCCACCAGTGACCAGACAGTAGATACGCAGTATTTT. This codes for CATSDQTVDTQYF.

The sample holds one count of this clonotype. The rearrangement links TRBV10-2 to TRBJ2-3; 8 bases fit TRBD2. Germline V CDR1 and CDR2: WSHSY, SAAADI. The V gene end was trimmed by 6 bases and the J gene end by 6 bases; junction bases not matched to a gene: 17. There are 17 residues in the CDR3. The CDR3 nucleotides read TGCGCCAGCAGCCGACTAGCGCCTAGAACTCACACCGATACGCAGTATTTT. Translating it yields CASSRLAPRTHTDTQYF.

This clonotype was observed at least ten times. V and J are TRBV3-1 and TRBJ1-5, with D perhaps matching TRBD1 (5 bases). Deletions cut 4 bases from V and 6 bases from J, with 10 bases between. Germline V gene data show CDR1 as LGHDT and CDR2 as YNNKEL (reference sequence). This CDR3 is 13 amino acids long. This CDR3 is CASSRQGAQPQHF. CDR3 DNA: TGTGCCAGCAGCCGGCAAGGGGCTCAGCCCCAGCATTTT.

This clonotype was recorded once. The chain combines TRBV11-2 with TRBJ2-1; 8 bases match TRBD1. The CDR3 is made up of 15 amino acids. After removal of 1 base from V and 9 bases from J, the junction contained 8 bases not matched to a gene. Germline V gene lookup returns CDR1 SGHAT and CDR2 FQNNGV. The CDR3 nucleotides are TGTGCCAGCAGCTTAGCTGGACAGGGTGCACCTGAGCAGTTCTTC. Translation: CASSLAGQGAPEQFF. The whole variable domain, filled in from reference TRBV11-2 and TRBJ2-1, reads EAGVAQSPRYKIIEKRQSVAFWCNPISGHATLYWYQQILGQGPKLLIQFQNNGVVDDSQLPKDRFSAERLKGVDSTLKIQPAKLEDSAVYLCASSLAGQGAPEQFFGPGTRLTVL.

The chain joins TRBV5-1 to TRBJ2-1; TRBD1 is a possible D gene (6 bases). This CDR3 region has 14 residues. Germline V gives CDR1 SGHRS, CDR2 YFSETQ. V lost 0 bases and J 7 bases, leaving 11 bases between the germline ends. The CDR3 here is CASSLGGRGNEQFF. The CDR3 DNA reads TGCGCCAGCAGCTTGGGCGGAAGGGGGAATGAGCAGTTCTTC.

In its sample, this clonotype was seen many times. This chain uses TRBV5-5 with TRBJ1-1; D is unresolved. Per germline, CDR1 SGHKS and CDR2 YYEKEE (reference sequence). The V end was cut by 6 bases, the J end by 2 bases, with 14 bases between. The CDR3 is 14 amino acids. The CDR3 region has the DNA TGTGCCAGCACCCTAAGACTGACCAACACTGAAGCTTTCTTT. Encoded protein: CASTLRLTNTEAFF.

CDR3 protein: CAWASGYNEQFF. The CDR3 DNA reads as TGTGCCTGGGCGTCGGGCTACAATGAGCAGTTCTTC. The genes are TRBV30 and TRBJ2-1; D is unresolved. The CDR3 has 12 amino acids. V lost 5 bases and J 3 bases, leaving 8 bases between the germline ends. CDR1 and CDR2 (germline): GTSNPN, SVGIG (reference sequence).

Many counts were recorded for this clonotype. The V gene is TRBV28, the J gene TRBJ1-6; the D gene is possibly TRBD1 (5 bases). This CDR3 region has 18 residues. Germline V gives CDR1 MDHEN, CDR2 SYDVKM. V shed 3 bases and J shed 0 bases, with 15 bases lying between them. CDR3 sequence (DNA): TGTGCCAGCAGTTTCCCCCCAGGGTACTACTCCTATAATTCACCCCTCCACTTT. This gives the protein CASSFPPGYYSYNSPLHF.

This clonotype occurred many times. V gene TRBV5-1 combines with J gene TRBJ2-7; D may be TRBD1 (6 bases). From germline, CDR1 is SGHRS and CDR2 YFSETQ. This CDR3 region has 15 residues. The germline V and J ends were trimmed by 5 bases and 2 bases, with 17 bases remaining between them. CDR3 region: CASSQNSGDPYEQYF. CDR3 DNA: TGCGCCAGCAGTCAAAACTCAGGGGACCCCTACGAGCAGTACTTC. The full variable domain, its missing parts supplied by reference TRBV5-1 and TRBJ2-7, is KAGVTQTPRYLIKTRGQQVTLSCSPISGHRSVSWYQQTPGQGLQFLFEYFSETQRNKGNFPGRFSGRQFSNSRSEMNVSTLELGDSALYLCASSQNSGDPYEQYFGPGTRLTVT.

This clonotype was seen repeatedly, ten times or more. V and J are TRBV7-9 and TRBJ1-6, with unresolved D. CDR1 is SEHNR and CDR2 is FQNEAQ in the germline V gene (reference sequence). The CDR3 extends over 15 amino acids. Trimming cost V 1 base and J 4 bases, with 8 bases left between them. The CDR3 loop is CASSLDGSYNSPLHF. As DNA, the CDR3 is TGTGCCAGCAGCTTAGACGGCAGTTATAATTCACCCCTCCACTTT.

The rearrangement uses TRBV29-1 and TRBJ1-2; the match to TRBD1 covers 8 bases. The trim removed 6 bases at V and 2 bases at J, leaving 5 bases unmatched. The germline V gene has CDR1 SQVTM and CDR2 ANQGSEA. The CDR3 extends over 13 amino acids. The DNA of the CDR3 is TGCAGCGTAAAGGACAGGGAGAACTATGGCTACACCTTC. Its translation: CSVKDRENYGYTF.

The chain has TRBV6-5 and TRBJ2-1; 10 bases agree with TRBD2. The CDR3 has 15 residues. Germline-derived CDR1 and CDR2 are MNHEY and SVGAGI. The V and J ends lost 2 bases and 7 bases, in that order; junction bases with no gene match: 5. The CDR3 nucleotides read TGTGCCAGCAGTTACGGGAGCGGGAGGGGTAATGAGCAGTTCTTC. This sequence encodes CASSYGSGRGNEQFF.

Only a few counts were recorded for this clonotype. The rearrangement links TRBV18 to TRBJ2-3; D gene uncertain. Germline CDR1 KGHSH, CDR2 LQKENI. Trimming cost V 6 bases and J 4 bases, with 5 bases left between them. The CDR3 is made up of 11 amino acids. The CDR3 is CASSPPDTQYF. For the CDR3, the DNA is TGTGCCAGCTCCCCCCCAGATACGCAGTATTTT.

This clonotype came up many times. The V gene is TRBV10-3, the J gene TRBJ2-2; 8 bases match TRBD1. The CDR3 sequence is 15 residues long. The germline CDR1 and CDR2 sequences are ENHRY and SYGVKD. Trimming took 6 bases from V and 1 from J; bases not matched to a gene: 4. DNA for the CDR3: TGTGCCATCAGCTCGGACAGGGAGAACACCGGGGAGCTGTTTTTT. Protein sequence: CAISSDRENTGELFF.

V gene TRBV20-1 combines with J gene TRBJ2-5, with no clear D. This CDR3 has 11 residues. Deletions cut 6 bases from V and 5 bases from J, with 10 bases between. Looked up from germline, CDR1 is DFQATT and CDR2 is SNEGSKA (reference sequence). CDR3 in DNA: TGCAGTGCCAGTACCCAGGAGACCCAGTACTTC. This encodes CSASTQETQYF.

The CDR3 is CSAGTSGKQFF. In DNA, the CDR3 is TGCAGTGCTGGGACTAGCGGGAAGCAGTTCTTC. The chain joins TRBV20-1 to TRBJ2-1; 13 bases match TRBD2. Germline CDR1 is DFQATT and CDR2 is SNEGSKA (reference sequence). After removal of 5 bases from V and 11 bases from J, the junction contained 0 bases not matched to a gene. The CDR3 consists of 11 residues.

A remark on this clonotype: An end of the junction does not agree with germline; a read error may underlie this. The rearrangement uses TRBV29-1 and TRBJ2-2; 11 bases match TRBD2. The CDR3 sequence is 16 residues long. Germline V gene sequence: CDR1 SQVTM, CDR2 ANQGSEA. The CDR3 region is CSVEGLAGSNTGELFF. The CDR3 bases are TGCAGCGTAGAAGGACTAGCGGGCTCGAACACCGGGGAGCTGTTTTTT.

CDR3 coding DNA: TGTGCCAGCAGCCCCGGGACAGGGTACGATCAGCCCCAGCATTTT. This translates into CASSPGTGYDQPQHF. V is TRBV27 and J is TRBJ1-5; 9 nucleotides line up with TRBD1. Per the germline V gene, CDR1 is MNHEY and CDR2 is SMNVEV (reference sequence). The CDR3 extends over 15 amino acids. Trimming took 6 bases from V and 5 from J; bases not matched to a gene: 8.

Points on this clonotype: A much larger clone differs by one base, so this may be a read error. This chain connects TRBV2 to TRBJ2-1, with TRBD1 matching over 10 bases. The CDR3 contains 15 residues. Losses at the gene ends were 11 bases for V and 14 bases for J; bases not matched to a gene: 21. The germline V gene encodes CDR1 SNHLY and CDR2 FYNNEI. For the CDR3, the DNA is TGTGCCGGGTTTTCCGCCGGGACAGGGGTGTGGGAGGAGTTCTTC. This codes for CAGFSAGTGVWEEFF.

The CDR3 sequence is CSARVAPPGNEQFF. The CDR3 DNA reads TGCAGTGCTAGAGTGGCTCCTCCCGGCAATGAGCAGTTCTTC. The chain employs TRBV20-1 and TRBJ2-1; D unresolved. The CDR3 loop spans 14 amino acids. Germline V gene lookup returns CDR1 DFQATT and CDR2 SNEGSKA (reference sequence). V lost 1 base and J 6 bases, leaving 13 bases between the germline ends.

The chain is built from TRBV9 and TRBJ2-7; D remains ambiguous. V lost 1 base, J lost 2 bases, and 7 bases lay in between. There are 13 residues in the CDR3. The germline V gene encodes CDR1 SGDLS and CDR2 YYNGEE. The CDR3 DNA reads as TGTGCCAGCAGCGTAAACCCAGCCTACGAGCAGTACTTC. This gives the protein CASSVNPAYEQYF.

In its sample, this clonotype was seen many times. The chain is built from TRBV12-3 or TRBV12-4 and TRBJ1-3; D is uncertain. CDR3 length equals 16 residues. Trimming cost V 3 bases and J 0 bases, with 12 bases left between them. CDR3 sequence (DNA): TGTGCCAGCAGTTTTTTGGACCGTCTCTCTGGAAACACCATATATTTT. Protein sequence: CASSFLDRLSGNTIYF.

This chain links TRBV29-1 with TRBJ2-7, with D unclear. This CDR3 is built from 11 residues. Trimming removed 7 bases at V and 5 bases at J, with 12 bases between. Germline CDR1 SQVTM, CDR2 ANQGSEA. The CDR3 region is CSGAIKNEQYF. Written as DNA, the CDR3 is TGCAGCGGTGCCATTAAGAACGAGCAGTACTTC.